Here is one TCR beta chain with its context. This clone was seen a few times. Its antigen remains undetermined. No much larger clone exists at a distance of one base, and base qualities are not known. This record belongs to a study of PD-L1 blockade in urothelial cancer (dated by TCRdb to 2015 to 2018). The study in broad terms: Every patient began therapy around 2014 and was given atezolizumab 1,200 mg intravenously every 3 weeks. About 90% of the roughly 29 patients were identified as males with urothelial cancer of bladder origin, and a prior smoking history was reported by 18 of 29 patients. An ECOG performance status of 0 or 1 was recorded for the patients, and 0 to 3 prior chemotherapy regimens had been received by the patients. Blood samples were analyzed 3 weeks after the start of treatment (second dose) and 6 weeks after the start of treatment. A median of about 140,000 T cells and approximately 83,000 unique TCRs was obtained from blood samples, and a median clonality of about 0.08 was observed. The study was an exploratory multi-omic analysis of somatic, immune and clinical correlates of response to PD-L1 blockade with atezolizumab in urothelial cancer. Pretreatment tumor samples and matched peripheral blood, collected serially before and after atezolizumab treatment, underwent TCR sequencing. Durable clinical benefit was defined as progression-free survival longer than 6 months, and TCR features were also tested against progression-free and overall survival. Whole exome sequencing and RNA sequencing of pretreatment tumors were performed alongside TCR sequencing in the same patients. Nine or ten patients reached durable clinical benefit, while some 20 patients did not. Pretreatment blood TCR-seq was available for nearly 30 patients, at least one posttreatment blood collection was obtained for about 25 patients, and tumor TCR-seq was available for about 25 patients. Here is what the overall study found, with its caveats: Small sample size (n ≈ 28) and many exploratory analyses mean the results are intended to be hypothesis-generating. Improved progression-free and overall survival was associated with having pretreatment peripheral blood TCR clonality below the median. Patients with durable benefit showed greater expansion of tumor-associated TCR clones in peripheral blood 3 weeks after starting treatment (n = 22, p = 0.022).

The cohort comprised fewer than 35 patients with locally advanced or metastatic urothelial carcinoma treated at Memorial Sloan Kettering on a trial protocol. Peripheral blood mononuclear cells were collected from each patient pretreatment and during treatment, giving between 1 and 8 total time points per patient. The Qiagen DNeasy Blood extraction kit was used to purify genomic DNA from total PBMCs and from tumor samples. PBMCs were collected pretreatment and during treatment, and were isolated and stored as previously described. Synthetic TCR analog templates were spiked into each PCR to estimate absolute template abundance from read counts. The immunoSEQ assay was used to amplify TCRbeta CDR3 regions from genomic DNA with bias-controlled V and J gene primers. Rearranged TCRbeta segments were sequenced at approximately 20X coverage. In the original analysis: Clustering was used to correct sequencing errors, and CDR3s were annotated against IMGT to assign V, D and J genes. Only productive TCRbeta rearrangements were used in downstream analyses, excluding out-of-frame or stop-codon sequences. To compute clonality, Shannon entropy was normalized by the log of the number of unique productive sequences and then subtracted from one. Clones differing between time points or between blood and tumor were identified using Fisher's exact test with Benjamini-Hochberg correction, with an adjusted p below 0.01 applied as the threshold. The immuneACCESS repertoire file appears here via TCRdb, limited to in-frame rearrangements. These files lack a portion of the clones; in checked studies, under half of the deficit traces to unresolved V genes, and the cause of the others is not known. D and trimming were read from the DNA, whereas the V and J calls and clone size are those reported in that table. The sample records tens of thousands of clones, just over 85% of which are singletons. The ten largest make up 3.7% of the sample.

Sequenced here: PBMCs, sampled around atezolizumab (anti-PD-L1) treatment. The sequence derives from a man aged 50 or older with urothelial cancer.

The CDR3 corresponds to CASSWTGKETQYF. The base sequence is TGTGCCAGCAGCTGGACAGGGAAAGAGACCCAGTACTTC. Here the chain combines TRBV7-9 and TRBJ2-5; the central 8 bases match TRBD1. CDR1 and CDR2, per the germline V gene (reference sequence), are SEHNR and FQNEAQ. Germline trimming amounts to 4 bases on V and 3 bases on J, with 1 as the count of junction bases outside the gene matches. The CDR3, from cysteine to phenylalanine, totals 13 residues. The DNA shown is the 39-base CDR3, in frame from base 1. With the portions outside the CDR3 filled from the reference TRBV7-9 and TRBJ2-5 genes, the complete variable region becomes DTGVSQNPRHKITKRGQNVTFRCDPISEHNRLYWYRQTLGQGPEFLTYFQNEAQLEKSRLLSDRFSAERPKGSFSTLEIQRTEQGDSAMYLCASSWTGKETQYFGPGTRLLVL.